This T cell receptor beta chain originates from a study of memory CD4+ T cells and cytomegalovirus serostatus. Study background: This sample comes from healthy Belgian adults, about nine CMV seropositive, approximately 24 seronegative.

General study points: About 40% of the 164 known CMV-associated TCRbeta sequences appeared in CD4+ memory.

Details on this clone: Its antigen is currently unknown.

Single viable CD3+CD4+CD8-CD45RO+ cells were sorted as the memory CD4+ T cells. Positive selection with CD4 microbeads enriched total CD4+ T cells. As originally analysed: After removing out-of-frame reads, millions of distinct TCRbeta sequences remained. Produced via immunoSEQ multiplex PCR; TCRdb's table is partial and in-frame only. The V and J calls and clone size are taken from that table; D and trimming were inferred from the DNA. This repertoire shows around 54,000 clones, about 68% found once; its top ten account for more than 2.5%. The CDR3 has 11 amino acids. The ends were cut back, 8 bases at V and 4 bases at J, with 6 bases in the middle. Germline-derived CDR1 and CDR2 are LNHNV and YYDKDF (reference sequence).

The TCR originated in an adult in good health and CMV-seropositive. Sequencing input: memory CD4+ T cells from blood. The V call is TRBV15, the J call TRBJ1-3; unclear D gene. The CDR3 DNA is TGTGCCACCTCCCTGGGAAACACCATATATTTT. Protein product: CATSLGNTIYF.